This T cell receptor (beta chain) is drawn from a study of T cells expressing NK-cell markers. The overall study: CD3+CD56+NKG2C+, CD3+CD56+NKG2C- and CD3+CD56-NKG2C+ T cells, once sorted, supplied the TCR beta repertoires. Seven of the eight sequenced donors were classified as HCMV-seropositive, and one was classified as seronegative. Study outcomes and limitations: About 1.0-8% of CD8+ T cells in several donors belonged to dominant NKG2C+ clonotypes.

TCRdb derives one entry per CDR3 protein from the 5' RACE reads, leaving out DNA. This listing includes over 150,000 distinct CDR3 sequences. CDR3 length: 21 amino acids. Germline V gives CDR1 SQVTM, CDR2 ANQGSEA. Comment on this clonotype: Its antigen is not identified.

The J gene is TRBJ2-5, the V gene TRBV29-1; TCRdb indicates TRBD1, and absent DNA this call remains unverified. Sequenced input: blood T cells: a sorted CD56 or NKG2C T cell subset, CD4+ or CD8+ T cells, or bulk PBMC T cells (not recorded which). The sequence was obtained from a man aged 18 to 69 in good health. CDR3 loop: CSVEGLGVFSGGSLYQETQYF.